Shown below are 5 T cell receptor beta chains from a single sample sequenced in a study of Ad26.COV2.S vaccination and SARS-CoV-2 variants (dated by TCRdb to the early 2020s). The treatment or condition label, read with the paper, signifies: some 19 received Ad26.COV2.S at low or high dose, single or two shots; about 5 received placebo; per-sample allocation not given. Repertoires of vaccine and placebo recipients were sequenced from samples collected on day 63 after the first injection. Library construction relied on the immunoSEQ multiplex PCR assay. TCRdb's version of the immuneACCESS table is confined to in-frame rearrangements and falls short of the full clone set. An unresolved V gene accounts for under half of the shortfall where checked; the remainder is of unknown origin. This sample gives about 350,000 clones in total; about 88% of them show up just once. The ten top clones hold around 6.1% of the sample.

Here the sequenced sample was peripheral blood, taken in a trial of Ad26.COV2.S vaccine versus placebo. The origin of the receptors is a person between 18 and 59 years old who received the Ad26.COV2.S COVID-19 vaccine or a placebo.

In this sample, this clone turned up once. The CDR3: CASSFSRGWSTDTQYF. The CDR3, as DNA: TGTGCCAGCAGCTTTTCCCGCGGGTGGAGCACAGATACGCAGTATTTT. The chain employs TRBV5-6 and TRBJ2-3, with D tentatively TRBD2 (5 bases). Trimming left V 2 bases short and J 0 bases short, with 13 bases between. The CDR3 consists of 16 residues. Germline V CDR1 and CDR2: SGHDT, YYEEEE.

The chain employs TRBV10-1 and TRBJ1-3; tentative D call: TRBD1 (6 bases). In germline, CDR1 is WNHNN, CDR2 SYGVQD (reference sequence). V shed 6 bases and J shed 4 bases, with 16 bases lying between them. The CDR3 consists of 15 residues. CDR3 sequence reads: CASSAVTGYGNTIYF. CDR3 sequence (DNA): TGCGCCAGCAGCGCCGTCACAGGGTACGGAAACACCATATATTTT.

The V gene is TRBV30, the J gene TRBJ1-6; 11 bases align to TRBD1. V gave up 5 bases and J gave up 4 bases; unmatched junction bases: 7. Germline V gives CDR1 GTSNPN, CDR2 SVGIG (reference sequence). This CDR3 region has 16 residues. DNA for the CDR3: TGTGCCTGGGCTACCGGACAGGGGGCTTATAATTCACCCCTCCACTTT. Residues: CAWATGQGAYNSPLHF.

V and J are TRBV18 and TRBJ1-1, with a weak D call TRBD1 (5 bases). V lost 6 bases, J lost 6 bases, and 14 bases lay in between. This CDR3 region has 13 residues. Germline lookup yields CDR1 KGHSH and CDR2 LQKENI. The CDR3 reads CASSQTGGAEAFF. Written as DNA, the CDR3 is TGTGCCAGCTCGCAGACGGGGGGTGCTGAAGCTTTCTTT.

In nucleotides, the CDR3 is TGCGCCAGCAGCTTCGGCGCGGGGGGGCCGGGGAATGAGCAGTTCTTC. It translates to CASSFGAGGPGNEQFF. The chain combines TRBV5-1 with TRBJ2-1; 9 bases match TRBD2. The CDR3 loop spans 16 amino acids. The V gene's germline CDR1 is SGHRS and CDR2 YFSETQ. V lost 2 bases, J lost 7 bases, and 10 bases stayed unmatched.